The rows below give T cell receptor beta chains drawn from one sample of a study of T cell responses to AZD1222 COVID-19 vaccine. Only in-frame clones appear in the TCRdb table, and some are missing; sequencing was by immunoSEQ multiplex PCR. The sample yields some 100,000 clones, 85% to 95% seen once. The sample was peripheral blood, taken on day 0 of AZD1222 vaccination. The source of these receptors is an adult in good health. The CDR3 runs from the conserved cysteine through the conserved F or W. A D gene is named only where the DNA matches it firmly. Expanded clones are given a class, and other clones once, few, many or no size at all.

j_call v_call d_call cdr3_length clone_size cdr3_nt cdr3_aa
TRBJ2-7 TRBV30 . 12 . TGTGCTGGGGAACTGGGTGGGTACGAGCAGTACTTC CAGELGGYEQYF
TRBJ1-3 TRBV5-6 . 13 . TGTGCCAGCAGCTGGGGCTCTGGAAACACCATATATTTT CASSWGSGNTIYF
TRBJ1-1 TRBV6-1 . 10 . TGTGCCAGCAGTGAATGGGTCGCTTTCTTT CASSEWVAFF
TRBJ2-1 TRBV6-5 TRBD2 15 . TGTGCCAGCAGTTACTCTAGCGGGAGGTTTAATGAGCAGTTCTTC CASSYSSGRFNEQFF
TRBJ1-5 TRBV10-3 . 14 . TGTGCCATCAGTAACCGGGGCAACGAACAGCCCCAGCATTTT CAISNRGNEQPQHF
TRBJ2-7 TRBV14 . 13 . TGTGCCAGCGGGGGACTTAGCTCCTACGAGCAGTACTTC CASGGLSSYEQYF
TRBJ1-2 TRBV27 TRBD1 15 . TGTGCCAGCACCCCCCGACAGGGAAGGTTTGATGGCTACACCTTC CASTPRQGRFDGYTF
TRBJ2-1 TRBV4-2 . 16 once TGTGCCAGCAGCCAAGCCTACGGGTCCTCACACAGTGAGCAGTTCTTC CASSQAYGSSHSEQFF
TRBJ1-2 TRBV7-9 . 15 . TGTGCCAGCAGCTTAAACTCAGGAGCTAACTATGGCTACACCTTC CASSLNSGANYGYTF
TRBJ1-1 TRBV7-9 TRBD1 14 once TGTGCCAGCAGCCCTTGGACAGGGAACACTGAAGCTTTCTTT CASSPWTGNTEAFF
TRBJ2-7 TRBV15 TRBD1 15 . TGTGCCACCAGCAGAGACCGGGACAGGGTCTACGAGCAGTACTTC CATSRDRDRVYEQYF
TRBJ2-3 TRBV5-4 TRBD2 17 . TGTGCCAGCAGCTTGGTACTAGCGGGAGGAGGGTCAGATACGCAGTATTTT CASSLVLAGGGSDTQYF
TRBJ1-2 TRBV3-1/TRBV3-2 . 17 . TGTGCCAGCAGCCATTCCACCTTAGGAGGGCCAGGGAAGGGCTACACCTTC CASSHSTLGGPGKGYTF
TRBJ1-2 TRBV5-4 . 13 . TGTGCCAGCAGCTTCCAGGGTGGCTATGGCTACACCTTC CASSFQGGYGYTF
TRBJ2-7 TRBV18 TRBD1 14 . TGTGCCAGCTCACCATGGGACAGCTCCTACGAGCAGTACTTC CASSPWDSSYEQYF
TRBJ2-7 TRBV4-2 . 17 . TGTGCCAGCAGCCAAGATCGGTCCTCGGTCAGGGCCTACGAGCAGTACTTC CASSQDRSSVRAYEQYF
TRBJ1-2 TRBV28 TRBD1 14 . TGTGCCAGCAGCAGCTTCGGACAGGGCGGTGGCTACACCTTC CASSSFGQGGGYTF
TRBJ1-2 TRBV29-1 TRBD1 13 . TGCAGCGTCGGGACAGGGGCTTTGAGTGGCTACACCTTC CSVGTGALSGYTF
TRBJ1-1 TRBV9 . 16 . TGTGCCAGCAGCGTAGGGCAGGGGTCGGGTCCCACTGAAGCTTTCTTT CASSVGQGSGPTEAFF
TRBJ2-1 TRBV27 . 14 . TGTGCCAGCGCTTCCGGGAGTACCTACAATGAGCAGTTCTTC CASASGSTYNEQFF
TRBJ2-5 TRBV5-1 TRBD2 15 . TGCGCCAGCAGCTTGGCGGGACTAGCATTGGAGACCCAGTACTTC CASSLAGLALETQYF
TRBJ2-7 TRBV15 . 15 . TGTGCCACCAGCAGAGGCAGGGATACTTCCTACGAGCAGTACTTC CATSRGRDTSYEQYF
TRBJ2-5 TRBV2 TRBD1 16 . TGTGCCAGCCCGCGGGGCCTGACAGGGGGGGAGGAGACCCAGTACTTC CASPRGLTGGEETQYF
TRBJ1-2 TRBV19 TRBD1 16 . TGTGCCAGTAGATTGAGAGACAGGGCTGCTAACTATGGCTACACCTTC CASRLRDRAANYGYTF
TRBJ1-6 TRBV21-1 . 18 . TGTGCCAGCAGTTTTCAGGGGTCCCGAGAGGGGAGCAATTCACCCCTCCACTTT CASSFQGSREGSNSPLHF
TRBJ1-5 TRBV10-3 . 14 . TGTGCCATCAGTGCGGAAAATAGCAATCAGCCCCAGCATTTT CAISAENSNQPQHF
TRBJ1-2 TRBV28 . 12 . TGTGCCAGCAGTTTTGATGACTATGGCTACACCTTC CASSFDDYGYTF
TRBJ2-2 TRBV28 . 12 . TGTGCCAGCAGTTCGGGGTCCGGGGAGCTGTTTTTT CASSSGSGELFF
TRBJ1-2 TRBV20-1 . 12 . TGCAGTGCTAGTGCCTCTACCTATGGCTACACCTTC CSASASTYGYTF
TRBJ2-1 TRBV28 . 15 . TGTGCCAGCAGTTCAAAACGGACCAATGGAAATGAGCAGTTCTTC CASSSKRTNGNEQFF
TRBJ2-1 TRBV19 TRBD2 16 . TGTGCCAGTAGTATTCTGGAGGCTAGCGGAAACAATGAGCAGTTCTTC CASSILEASGNNEQFF
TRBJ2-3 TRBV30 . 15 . TGTGCCTGGAGTGCCGCTGCCTTTAGCACAGATACGCAGTATTTT CAWSAAAFSTDTQYF
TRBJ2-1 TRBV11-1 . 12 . TGTGCCAGCAGCTTTGCGGACAATGAGCAGTTCTTC CASSFADNEQFF
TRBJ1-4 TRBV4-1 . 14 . TGCGCCAGCAGCCTGGGTCTGGGAAATGAAAAACTGTTTTTT CASSLGLGNEKLFF
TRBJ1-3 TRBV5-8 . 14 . TGTGCCAGCACCCGATATGACTACGGGAACACCATATATTTT CASTRYDYGNTIYF
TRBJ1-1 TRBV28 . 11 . TGTGCCAGTTCGTTGGACACTGAAGCTTTCTTT CASSLDTEAFF
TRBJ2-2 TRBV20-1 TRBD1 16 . TGCAGTGCTAGTTCCGAGACAGGGCGTAGATCCGGGGAGCTGTTTTTT CSASSETGRRSGELFF
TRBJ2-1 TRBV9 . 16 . TGTGCCAGCAGCGTAGGGCAGGGAGAGGCCTACAATGAGCAGTTCTTC CASSVGQGEAYNEQFF
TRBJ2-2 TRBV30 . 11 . TGTGCCTGGATTGACACCGGGGAGCTGTTTTTT CAWIDTGELFF
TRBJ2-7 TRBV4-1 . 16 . TGCGCCAGCAGCCAAGTTATGCGGGTCACTGACTACGAGCAGTACTTC CASSQVMRVTDYEQYF
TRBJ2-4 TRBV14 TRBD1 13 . TGTGCCAGCAGCCCAGGGGGTCTAAACATTCAGTACTTC CASSPGGLNIQYF
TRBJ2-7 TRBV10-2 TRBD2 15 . TGCGCCAGCAGTGAGGATCTAGCGGGTTCCTACGAGCAGTACTTC CASSEDLAGSYEQYF
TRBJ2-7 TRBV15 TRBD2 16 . TGTGCCACCAGCAGAGATAAGAGCGGGAGTTCCTACGAGCAGTACTTC CATSRDKSGSSYEQYF
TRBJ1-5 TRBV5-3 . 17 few TGTGCCAGAAGCTTGGCGGGGGCCACCGGTAGCAATCAGCCCCAGCATTTT CARSLAGATGSNQPQHF
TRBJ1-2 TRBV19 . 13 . TGTGCCAGTTCTAAGCGGGTAACTTATGGCTACACCTTC CASSKRVTYGYTF
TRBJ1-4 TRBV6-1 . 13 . TGTGCCAGCAGGGAAGGGGTGTGGGAAAAACTGTTTTTT CASREGVWEKLFF
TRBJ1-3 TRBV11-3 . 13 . TGTGCCAGCAGCATAGGGATCGGAAACACCATATATTTT CASSIGIGNTIYF